This TCR beta chain emerged from a study of response to subunit inactivated influenza vaccine. Study results and limitations: Each seasonal influenza vaccination, the authors suggested, recruits few new T cells.

A single record per CDR3 protein comes from TCRdb applying MiXCR to the RT-PCR reads. The data contain almost 250,000 distinct CDR3 sequences, less than 15% of them singletons. This CDR3 contains 15 residues. Germline assignment: CDR1 SGHTA and CDR2 FQGNSA. V lost 5 bases, J lost 4 bases, and 6 bases stayed unmatched. This clonotype was detected ten times or more. The antigen is undetermined. The gene calls are TRBV7-2 and TRBJ1-5; 9 nucleotides match TRBD1. This clonotype was obtained from a middle-aged man who received an inactivated influenza vaccine. The source material was non-naive T cells sorted from PBMCs, sampled around 15 days before vaccination. CDR3 sequence (DNA): TGTGCCAGCAGCCGGGCCGGGACAGGGAATCAGCCCCAGCATTTT. The encoded protein is CASSRAGTGNQPQHF.